This TCR beta chain was recorded in a study of blood T cell repertoires in COVID-19. Across the whole study: PBMCs, B-cell-depleted T cells, or T cells were the source of the cDNA or gDNA that made up the material.

The V gene end was trimmed by 5 bases and the J gene end by 2 bases; junction bases not matched to a gene: 5. This CDR3 has 14 amino acids. Germline V gene data show CDR1 as SGHVS and CDR2 as FNYEAQ. Across about two dozen US areas, participants ranged in age from about 18 to 90 years. The table came from immunoSEQ multiplex PCR; TCRdb's copy has only in-frame clones and leaves some out. This sample carries roughly 230,000 clones, roughly nine tenths of them seen once, and the ten largest clones take 3% to 4%. This clone was recorded once. The V and J genes are TRBV7-6 and TRBJ1-1; 7 bases are a match to TRBD1. Sequencing input: PBMCs or T cells enriched from blood (not recorded which). The sequence was obtained from a woman in her twenties or thirties with acute COVID-19. Written as DNA, the CDR3 is TGTGCCAGCAGCCCAGGGGGAGTCAACACTGAAGCTTTCTTT. Amino acids: CASSPGGVNTEAFF.